Following are 7 T cell receptor delta chains from one sample sequenced in a study of gamma-delta T cells after stem cell transplantation. TCRdb re-analyzed the RT-PCR reads via CATT. In the table there are about 760 delta-chain clones, approximately 1.2% of which are singletons. Specimen: gamma-delta T cells. Receptors were obtained from a human donor. It is not recorded whose cells these are; they may come from a transplant donor.

This clone is judged large. This rearrangement joins TRDV2 to TRDJ1, with unresolved D. The CDR3 has 14 amino acids. The germline V and J ends were trimmed by 3 bases and 0 bases, with 10 bases remaining between them. The germline V gene has CDR1 GEAIGNYY and CDR2 EKD. The CDR3 sequence: CACDLLSDTDKLIF. DNA for the CDR3: TGTGCCTGTGACCTCCTTTCCGACACCGATAAACTCATCTTT.

In its sample, this clone ranks as hyperexpanded. This sample also contains other DNA sequences that code for the same CDR3. The J gene is TRDJ1, the V gene TRDV2, with D possibly matching TRDD3 (5 bases). Trimming stripped 0 bases from V and 0 bases from J, with 7 bases between. CDR1 is GEAIGNYY and CDR2 is EKD in the germline V gene. CDR3 length: 14 amino acids. The CDR3 nucleotides read TGTGCCTGTGACACCGTGGGGAACACCGATAAACTCATCTTT. This sequence encodes CACDTVGNTDKLIF.

With regard to this clone: A read error likely explains why the TCRdb protein, taken from a much larger clone, differs from this DNA's translation at residue 8; the protein shown is translated from the DNA. The chain recombines TRDV2 with TRDJ1; unclear D gene. The germline V and J ends were trimmed by 3 bases and 1 base, with 11 bases remaining between them. Germline V gene sequence: CDR1 GEAIGNYY, CDR2 EKD. This CDR3 is 14 amino acids long. CDR3 DNA: TGTGCCTGTGACCTCCTTTCCGCCACCGATAAACTCATCTTT. This translates into CACDLLSATDKLIF.

Sample share makes this clone medium-sized (0.01 to 0.1%). This likely reflects a read error, since a far larger clone is one base away. The chain carries TRDV2 and TRDJ3, with 12 bases fitting TRDD3. The CDR3 is made up of 20 amino acids. V shed 3 bases, J shed 7 bases, and the junction held 15 bases outside the gene matches. Germline CDR1 GEAIGNYY, CDR2 EKD. The CDR3 loop is CACDAADLGDTHKDTRQMFF. The CDR3 nucleotides are TGTGCCTGTGACGCCGCAGACCTGGGGGATACGCATAAAGACACCCGACAGATGTTTTTC.

The table lists this clone with a few counts. TCRdb's protein, taken from a much larger clone, differs from this DNA's translation at residue 11, likely owing to a read error; the protein displayed comes from the DNA. The J gene is TRDJ1, the V gene TRDV2; 7 nucleotides agree with TRDD3. The CDR3 runs 14 residues. CDR1 is GEAIGNYY and CDR2 is EKD in the germline V gene. The CDR3 coding sequence is TGTGCCTGTGACACTGTACTGGGGACCGATGAACTCATCTTT. Amino acid sequence: CACDTVLGTDELIF.

This clone was picked up a small number of times. A read error is likely here: a far larger clone is one base away. This sample also contains other DNA sequences that code for the same CDR3. The rearrangement joins TRDV2 to TRDJ1; 10 positions agree with TRDD3. The germline V gene encodes CDR1 GEAIGNYY and CDR2 EKD. This CDR3 contains 17 residues. V shed 3 bases, J shed 6 bases, and the junction held 15 bases outside the gene matches. CDR3 sequence: CACDALLGDSGPYKLIF. CDR3 DNA: TGTGCCTGTGACGCCCTACTGGGGGATTCTGGACCATATAAACTCATCTTT.

For this clone: A single base is all that separates this from a far larger clone, so a read error is likely. This sequence joins TRDV2 and TRDJ1, with 9 bases that match TRDD3. The germline V gene has CDR1 GEAIGNYY and CDR2 EKD. CDR3 size: 18 residues. The CDR3 region is CACGTVGPGIRVPDKLIF. CDR3 bases: TGTGCCTGTGGCACCGTAGGCCCGGGGATACGCGTCCCCGATAAACTCATCTTT.